Listed here is a single TCR beta chain. What it recognizes is unknown. This record comes from a study of T cells in Graves' hyperthyroidism and ophthalmopathy. General study results and limits: Among clonotypes expanded in thyroid above 0.001, most were also found in blood.

Trimming took off 0 bases at V and 7 bases at J, with 13 bases between the two ends. Germline CDR1 and CDR2: LNHNV and YYDKDF (reference sequence). This CDR3 region has 16 residues. Patients having uncontrolled infection, another autoimmune disease, pregnancy or lactation were not included. Amplified TCR beta CDR3 regions came from RNA transcripts. TCR CDR3 regions were first amplified by RT-PCR with HTBI primers. In TCRdb, the multiplex PCR reads were re-called with MiXCR into one record per CDR3 protein. The sample includes roughly 510,000 distinct CDR3 sequences, about 46% of them seen just once. The sequenced sample was peripheral blood or thyroid tissue (not recorded which). This TCR was recovered from an adult woman with Graves' disease, either hyperthyroidism or ophthalmopathy (not recorded which). V usage is TRBV15 and J usage is TRBJ1-6; perhaps TRBD1 as D (6 bases). The CDR3: CATSRDRRGGNSPLHF. CDR3 nucleotide sequence: TGTGCCACCAGCAGAGATCGCAGGGGAGGGAATTCACCCCTCCACTTT.